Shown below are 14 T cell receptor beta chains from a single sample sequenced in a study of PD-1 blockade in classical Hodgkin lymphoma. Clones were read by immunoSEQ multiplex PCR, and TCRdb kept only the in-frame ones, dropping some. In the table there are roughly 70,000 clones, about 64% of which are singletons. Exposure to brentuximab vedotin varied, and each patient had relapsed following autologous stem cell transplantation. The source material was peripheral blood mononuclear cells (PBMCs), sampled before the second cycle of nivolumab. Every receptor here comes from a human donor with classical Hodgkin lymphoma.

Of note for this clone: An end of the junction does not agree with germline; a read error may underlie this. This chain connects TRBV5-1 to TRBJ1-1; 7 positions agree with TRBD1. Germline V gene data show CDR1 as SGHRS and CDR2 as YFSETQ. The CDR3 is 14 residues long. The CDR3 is CASNRGGAPTEAFF. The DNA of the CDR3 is TGTGCCAGCAACCGAGGGGGCGCCCCAACTGAAGCTTTCTTT.

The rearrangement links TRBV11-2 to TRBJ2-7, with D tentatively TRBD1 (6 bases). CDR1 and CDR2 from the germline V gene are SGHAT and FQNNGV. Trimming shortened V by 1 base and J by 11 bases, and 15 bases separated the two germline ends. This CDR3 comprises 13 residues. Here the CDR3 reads CASSLGPTSGEYF. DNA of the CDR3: TGTGCCAGCAGCTTAGGTCCTACGTCAGGGGAGTACTTC.

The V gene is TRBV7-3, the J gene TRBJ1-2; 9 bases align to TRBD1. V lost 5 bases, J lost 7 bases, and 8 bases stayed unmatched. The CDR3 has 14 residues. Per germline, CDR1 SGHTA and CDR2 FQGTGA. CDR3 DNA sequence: TGTGCCAGCAGCGCGGGACAGGGTGCGGGTGGCTACACCTTC. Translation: CASSAGQGAGGYTF.

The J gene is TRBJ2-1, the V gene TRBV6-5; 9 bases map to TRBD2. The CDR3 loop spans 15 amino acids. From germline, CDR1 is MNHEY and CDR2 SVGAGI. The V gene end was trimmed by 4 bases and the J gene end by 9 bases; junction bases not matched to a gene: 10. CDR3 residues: CASSLAGVRYSEQFF. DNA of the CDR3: TGTGCCAGCAGTTTAGCGGGGGTTAGATATAGTGAGCAGTTCTTC.

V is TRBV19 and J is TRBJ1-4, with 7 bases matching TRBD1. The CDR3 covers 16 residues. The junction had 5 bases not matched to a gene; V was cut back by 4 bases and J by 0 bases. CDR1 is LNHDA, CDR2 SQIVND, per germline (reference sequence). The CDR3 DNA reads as TGTGCCAGTAGTAGACAGGGCCTTGCAACTAATGAAAAACTGTTTTTT. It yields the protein CASSRQGLATNEKLFF.

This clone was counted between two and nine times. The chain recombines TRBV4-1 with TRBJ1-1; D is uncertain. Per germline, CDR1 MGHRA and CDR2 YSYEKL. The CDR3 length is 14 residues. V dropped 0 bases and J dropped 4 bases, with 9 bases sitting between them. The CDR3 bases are TGCGCCAGCAGCCAAGAAGAGTTCGGCACTGAAGCTTTCTTT. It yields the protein CASSQEEFGTEAFF.

The CDR3 reads CASSFEEGLYEQYF. In DNA form, the CDR3 reads TGTGCCAGCAGTTTCGAAGAAGGCCTGTACGAGCAGTACTTC. The chain recombines TRBV6-1 with TRBJ2-7; D is unresolved. Trimming stripped 5 bases from V and 4 bases from J, with 15 bases between. Germline values: CDR1 MNHNS, CDR2 SASEGT. The length of the CDR3 is 14 residues.

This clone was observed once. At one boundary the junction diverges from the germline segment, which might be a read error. CDR3 in amino acids: CASSYSNIEAFF. The CDR3 region has the DNA TGTGCCAGCAGTTACTCGAACATTGAAGCTTTCTTT. V gene TRBV6-6 combines with J gene TRBJ1-1; D is ambiguous. CDR1 and CDR2 from the germline V gene are MNHNY and SVGAGI (reference sequence). This CDR3 comprises 12 residues.

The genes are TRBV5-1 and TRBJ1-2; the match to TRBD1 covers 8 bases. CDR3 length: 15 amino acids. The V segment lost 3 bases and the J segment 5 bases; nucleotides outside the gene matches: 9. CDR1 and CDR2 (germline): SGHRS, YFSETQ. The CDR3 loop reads CASSYGQGEGYGYTF. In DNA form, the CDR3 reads TGCGCCAGCAGCTATGGACAGGGAGAAGGATATGGCTACACCTTC.

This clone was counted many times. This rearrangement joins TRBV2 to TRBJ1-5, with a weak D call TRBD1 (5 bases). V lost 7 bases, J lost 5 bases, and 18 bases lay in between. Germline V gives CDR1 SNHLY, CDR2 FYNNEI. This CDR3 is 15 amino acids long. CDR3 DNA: TGTGCCAGCACTCCCGCGGGGACCGAGTATCAGCCCCAGCATTTT. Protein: CASTPAGTEYQPQHF.

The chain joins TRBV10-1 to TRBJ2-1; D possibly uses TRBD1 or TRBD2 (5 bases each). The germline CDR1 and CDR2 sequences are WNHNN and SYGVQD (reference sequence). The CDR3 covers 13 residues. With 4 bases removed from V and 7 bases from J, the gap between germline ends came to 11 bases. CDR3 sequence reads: CASSVGTRNEQFF. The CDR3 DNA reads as TGCGCCAGCAGTGTGGGGACGAGGAATGAGCAGTTCTTC.

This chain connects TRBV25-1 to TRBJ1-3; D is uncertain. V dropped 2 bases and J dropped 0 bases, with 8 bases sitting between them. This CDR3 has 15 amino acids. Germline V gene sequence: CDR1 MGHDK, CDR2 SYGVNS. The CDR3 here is CASSERRSSGNTIYF. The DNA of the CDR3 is TGTGCCAGCAGTGAACGCCGGAGCTCTGGAAACACCATATATTTT.

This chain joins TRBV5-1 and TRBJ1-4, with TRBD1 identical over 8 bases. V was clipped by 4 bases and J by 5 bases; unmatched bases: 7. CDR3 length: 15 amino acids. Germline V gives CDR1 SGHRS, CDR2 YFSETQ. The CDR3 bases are TGCGCCAGCAGCCCGGGGGACAGGCGAAATGAAAAACTGTTTTTT. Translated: CASSPGDRRNEKLFF. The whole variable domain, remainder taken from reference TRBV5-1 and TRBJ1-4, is KAGVTQTPRYLIKTRGQQVTLSCSPISGHRSVSWYQQTPGQGLQFLFEYFSETQRNKGNFPGRFSGRQFSNSRSEMNVSTLELGDSALYLCASSPGDRRNEKLFFGSGTQLSVL.

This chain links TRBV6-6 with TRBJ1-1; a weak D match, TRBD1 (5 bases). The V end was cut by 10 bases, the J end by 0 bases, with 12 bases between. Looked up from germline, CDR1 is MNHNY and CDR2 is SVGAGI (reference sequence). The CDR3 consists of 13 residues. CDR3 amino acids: CATRGVLNTEAFF. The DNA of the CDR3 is TGTGCCACCCGAGGGGTACTGAACACTGAAGCTTTCTTT.